The 14 T cell receptor beta chains presented below share a single source sample, sequenced in a study of blood T cell repertoires in COVID-19. Here immunoSEQ multiplex PCR was the method, and the copy in TCRdb shows in-frame clones only, minus some. The repertoire consists of approximately 57,000 clones, with about 83% occurring once and the leading ten covering 4%. Input material: peripheral blood. These receptors were taken from a man over 45 with acute or convalescent COVID-19.

The genes are TRBV11-3 and TRBJ2-3; TRBD2 aligns across 7 bases. J was trimmed by 4 bases and V by 3 bases; bases with no gene match: 7. CDR1 and CDR2 (germline): SGHNT, YENEEA. The CDR3 totals 15 residues. The CDR3 reads CASSLGGGPSDTQYF. CDR3 sequence (DNA): TGTGCCAGCAGCTTGGGGGGAGGGCCCTCAGATACGCAGTATTTT.

The J gene is TRBJ1-2, the V gene TRBV2; D is undetermined. The germline V and J ends were trimmed by 4 bases and 6 bases, with 9 bases remaining between them. The CDR3 loop spans 12 amino acids. CDR1 and CDR2 from the germline V gene are SNHLY and FYNNEI. CDR3 residues: CASSVSTHGYTF. Written as DNA, the CDR3 is TGTGCCAGCAGTGTGTCCACTCATGGCTACACCTTC.

This chain uses TRBV7-9 with TRBJ1-2, with 8 bases fitting TRBD1. CDR3 length equals 15 residues. V shed 2 bases and J 4 bases; nucleotides not matched to a gene: 6. Germline V lookup: CDR1 SEHNR, CDR2 FQNEAQ (reference sequence). The CDR3 spells CASSLSPGGGYGYTF. CDR3 coding DNA: TGTGCCAGCAGCTTATCCCCAGGGGGCGGCTATGGCTACACCTTC.

This clone was seen once. The chain combines TRBV9 with TRBJ2-1; 11 bases match TRBD2. Germline assignment: CDR1 SGDLS and CDR2 YYNGEE. CDR3 length equals 16 residues. V dropped 0 bases and J dropped 6; count of bases not matched to a gene: 5. CDR3 bases: TGTGCCAGCAGCGTAGTTGATAGCGGGAGGGCCAATGAGCAGTTCTTC. Amino acid sequence: CASSVVDSGRANEQFF.

The chain couples TRBV6-6 to TRBJ2-1; 7 bases match TRBD1. The ends lost 2 bases at V and 4 bases at J; junction bases unmatched: 8. This CDR3 spans 16 amino acids. Germline loops: CDR1 MNHNY, CDR2 SVGAGI (reference sequence). The CDR3 DNA reads as TGTGCCAGCAGTTACCAACAGGGGCGAAGGTACAATGAGCAGTTCTTC. Amino acids: CASSYQQGRRYNEQFF.

The V gene is TRBV19, the J gene TRBJ1-1, with a possible D match to TRBD1 (6 bases). The CDR3 has 14 residues. Germline V gives CDR1 LNHDA, CDR2 SQIVND (reference sequence). V lost 4 bases, J lost 3 bases, and 12 bases lay in between. The CDR3 region is CASSTGTLYTEAFF. DNA of the CDR3: TGTGCCAGTAGTACCGGGACACTGTACACTGAAGCTTTCTTT.

The V call is TRBV19, the J call TRBJ2-1; 11 bases are shared with TRBD2. The CDR3 is 12 amino acids. V gave up 10 bases and J gave up 13 bases; unmatched junction bases: 9. Germline loops: CDR1 LNHDA, CDR2 SQIVND (reference sequence). The CDR3 DNA reads as TGTGCCACCTATAGCGGGGGGGGAAGACAGTTCTTC. Encoded protein: CATYSGGGRQFF.

V gene TRBV19 combines with J gene TRBJ1-2; maybe TRBD1 (6 bases). V shed 3 bases and J shed 8 bases, with 16 bases lying between them. The CDR3 is 14 amino acids. Germline CDR1 LNHDA, CDR2 SQIVND (reference sequence). CDR3 nucleotides: TGTGCCAGTAGTATCCTCAGGGGAAACAGCGGCTACACCTTC. It specifies CASSILRGNSGYTF. The complete variable domain, with remaining parts taken from reference TRBV19 and TRBJ1-2, reads DGGITQSPKYLFRKEGQNVTLSCEQNLNHDAMYWYRQDPGQGLRLIYYSQIVNDFQKGDIAEGYSVSREKKESFPLTVTSAQKNPTAFYLCASSILRGNSGYTFGSGTRLTVV.

CDR3 residues: CASSFSGTVNTEAFF. The CDR3, as DNA: TGTGCCAGCAGCTTCTCCGGGACAGTGAACACTGAAGCTTTCTTT. This chain joins TRBV7-2 and TRBJ1-1; TRBD1 aligns across 7 bases. V shed 3 bases and J 0 bases; nucleotides not matched to a gene: 4. The CDR3 runs to 15 residues. Germline CDR1 and CDR2: SGHTA and FQGNSA.

V gene TRBV10-3 combines with J gene TRBJ2-1; 11 nucleotides match TRBD2. Trimming at V came to 2 bases and at J to 5 bases, leaving 8 bases not matched to a gene. The germline gives CDR1 ENHRY, CDR2 SYGVKD. CDR3 length: 17 amino acids. CDR3 sequence (DNA): TGTGCCATCAGTGAGCGGTCGGGACTAGCGGACCACAATGAGCAGTTCTTC. Its protein product is CAISERSGLADHNEQFF.

The chain joins TRBV30 to TRBJ1-4; 7 bases are shared with TRBD1. Germline V gene data show CDR1 as GTSNPN and CDR2 as SVGIG (reference sequence). Trimming at V came to 4 bases and at J to 8 bases, leaving 10 bases not matched to a gene. The CDR3 is made up of 14 amino acids. The CDR3 DNA reads TGTGCCTGGATCCGCAGAGGGGGCGGGGAAAAACTGTTTTTT. This encodes CAWIRRGGGEKLFF.

This chain links TRBV19 with TRBJ1-4; tentative D call: TRBD1 (5 bases). This CDR3 region has 17 residues. Germline V gives CDR1 LNHDA, CDR2 SQIVND (reference sequence). V gave up 3 bases and J gave up 0 bases, with 14 bases separating them. CDR3 sequence: CASSIVPGHATNEKLFF. The DNA for the CDR3 is TGTGCCAGTAGTATCGTCCCCGGACATGCAACTAATGAAAAACTGTTTTTT.

DNA of the CDR3: TGCAGCGTTGAAGGGGATCGAGGGTCCCAGTACTTC. Residues: CSVEGDRGSQYF. The chain employs TRBV29-1 and TRBJ2-5; tentative D call: TRBD2 (5 bases). From germline, CDR1 is SQVTM and CDR2 ANQGSEA. V dropped 1 base and J dropped 9 bases, with 12 bases sitting between them. The CDR3 has 12 residues. The full variable domain, with the rest looked up from reference TRBV29-1 and TRBJ2-5, is SAVISQKPSRDICQRGTSLTIQCQVDSQVTMMFWYRQQPGQSLTLIATANQGSEATYESGFVIDKFPISRPNLTFSTLTVSNMSPEDSSIYLCSVEGDRGSQYFGPGTRLLVL.

The chain is built from TRBV11-3 and TRBJ1-4, with D unclear. The CDR3 has 15 residues. CDR1 SGHNT and CDR2 YENEEA come from the germline V gene. V was pared by 5 bases and J by 0 bases, with 10 bases between. In DNA form, the CDR3 reads TGTGCCAGCAGCCAAACCGGGTCAACTAATGAAAAACTGTTTTTT. Translation: CASSQTGSTNEKLFF.